The clone carrying this T cell receptor beta chain was seen a single time. This sample is drawn from a study of blood T cell repertoires in COVID-19. The germline V gene encodes CDR1 LNHNV and CDR2 YYDKDF (reference sequence). The CDR3 is 14 amino acids. Trimming cost V 6 bases and J 9 bases; bases outside gene matches: 11. Assay: immunoSEQ multiplex PCR; the TCRdb copy retains only in-frame clones and omits some. The sample holds about 140,000 clones, about four fifths seen once. The chain couples TRBV15 to TRBJ1-5, with 7 bases that match TRBD1. This receptor was obtained from a human donor in a cohort sampled during active COVID-19. The sample taken for sequencing was peripheral blood. In nucleotides, the CDR3 is TGTGCCACCAGTCAGGAAGGGGGCAGGAGGCCCCAGCATTTT. Translating gives CATSQEGGRRPQHF.